Shown below are 6 T cell receptor beta chains from a single sample sequenced in a study of cytomegalovirus exposure and HLA in healthy donors. This PCR relied on a set of 60 Vbeta primers and 13 Jbeta primers. Some clones are missing from TCRdb's copy, which holds only in-frame ones; the method was immunoSEQ multiplex PCR. Among some 110,000 clones listed, 15% were seen once. The material sequenced was PBMCs. The receptors originated from a female donor in good health and CMV-seronegative.

In this sample, this clone turned up a few times. The chain has TRBV4-3 and TRBJ1-1, with 9 bases aligning to TRBD1. Trimming at V came to 4 bases and at J to 2 bases, leaving 11 bases not matched to a gene. Germline CDR1 reads LGHNA; CDR2 reads YSLEER. The CDR3 is 17 residues long. CDR3 sequence: CASSLTGGASRNTEAFF. The CDR3 nucleotides are TGCGCCAGCAGCCTAACAGGGGGCGCATCCAGAAACACTGAAGCTTTCTTT.

This clone was detected ten times or more. This chain uses TRBV29-1 with TRBJ2-3, with 10 nucleotides matching TRBD2. Germline V gene data show CDR1 as SQVTM and CDR2 as ANQGSEA. The CDR3 totals 13 residues. The J segment lost 8 bases and the V segment lost 4 bases, leaving 6 bases of the junction unmatched. CDR3 sequence reads: CSVALAGEGTQYF. In nucleotides, the CDR3 is TGCAGCGTTGCCCTAGCGGGAGAAGGTACGCAGTATTTT.

The chain joins TRBV4-1 to TRBJ2-1; TRBD2 matches 7 bases. There are 19 residues in the CDR3. Germline trimming cut 1 base from V and 3 bases from J; bases unmatched to any gene: 15. Germline values: CDR1 MGHRA, CDR2 YSYEKL. The CDR3 is CASSQGRAGLFPIYNEQFF. DNA for the CDR3: TGCGCCAGCAGCCAAGGAAGAGCGGGACTTTTCCCAATCTACAATGAGCAGTTCTTC.

This clone appeared a few times. The rearrangement uses TRBV2 and TRBJ1-5; a possible D gene is TRBD1 (5 bases). Germline V gene data show CDR1 as SNHLY and CDR2 as FYNNEI. Trimming shortened V by 3 bases and J by 7 bases, and 10 bases separated the two germline ends. There are 13 residues in the CDR3. This CDR3 reads CASSDRVMQPQHF. CDR3 coding DNA: TGTGCCAGCAGTGACAGGGTGATGCAGCCCCAGCATTTT. Full variable domain (missing parts from reference TRBV2 and TRBJ1-5): EPEVTQTPSHQVTQMGQEVILRCVPISNHLYFYWYRQILGQKVEFLVSFYNNEISEKSEIFDDQFSVERPDGSNFTLKIRSTKLEDSAMYFCASSDRVMQPQHFGDGTRLSIL.

The chain carries TRBV30 and TRBJ1-2; D not certain. CDR3 size: 13 residues. CDR1 and CDR2 (germline): GTSNPN, SVGIG (reference sequence). Deletions cut 0 bases from V and 5 bases from J, with 10 bases between. The CDR3 nucleotides are TGTGCCTGGAGTGTTGCAGGTCCTTATGGCTACACCTTC. This sequence encodes CAWSVAGPYGYTF.

V is TRBV4-3 and J is TRBJ2-7, with D perhaps TRBD1 (5 bases). CDR1 LGHNA and CDR2 YSLEER come from the germline V gene. The V end lost 5 bases, the J end lost 0 bases, and 14 bases lay between the germline ends. The CDR3 is made up of 15 amino acids. The CDR3 region is CASSLGDSTSYEQYF. The CDR3, as DNA: TGCGCCAGCAGCTTGGGCGACAGTACCTCCTACGAGCAGTACTTC.